This record concerns one T cell receptor beta chain sequence. This sample was included in a study of blood T cell repertoires in COVID-19. Study-wide context: Samples came from the United States, Italy and Spain, spanning acute and convalescent COVID-19. From T cells, B-cell-depleted T cells, or PBMCs came the material, which was cDNA or gDNA.

V shed 1 base and J shed 4 bases, with 13 bases lying between them. The CDR3 consists of 15 residues. Germline CDR1 reads SEHNR; CDR2 reads FQNEAQ (reference sequence). Original processing notes: Amplifying reference gene primers gave estimates of nucleated cell counts. Assay used: immunoSEQ multiplex PCR; TCRdb lists only in-frame clones, some missing. Clone size and the V and J calls come from that table; the DNA yielded D and trimming. This table has 310,000 or so clones, 89% appearing once. The specimen was peripheral blood. This chain joins TRBV7-9 and TRBJ1-2; TRBD1 is a possible D gene (5 bases). The sequence came from a man between 18 and 29 years old who had recovered from COVID-19. CDR3 DNA sequence: TGTGCCAGCAGCTTAGGGGGCACGCCGCCCTATGGCTACACCTTC. Translating gives CASSLGGTPPYGYTF. The full variable domain, completed using reference TRBV7-9 and TRBJ1-2, is DTGVSQNPRHKITKRGQNVTFRCDPISEHNRLYWYRQTLGQGPEFLTYFQNEAQLEKSRLLSDRFSAERPKGSFSTLEIQRTEQGDSAMYLCASSLGGTPPYGYTFGSGTRLTVV.